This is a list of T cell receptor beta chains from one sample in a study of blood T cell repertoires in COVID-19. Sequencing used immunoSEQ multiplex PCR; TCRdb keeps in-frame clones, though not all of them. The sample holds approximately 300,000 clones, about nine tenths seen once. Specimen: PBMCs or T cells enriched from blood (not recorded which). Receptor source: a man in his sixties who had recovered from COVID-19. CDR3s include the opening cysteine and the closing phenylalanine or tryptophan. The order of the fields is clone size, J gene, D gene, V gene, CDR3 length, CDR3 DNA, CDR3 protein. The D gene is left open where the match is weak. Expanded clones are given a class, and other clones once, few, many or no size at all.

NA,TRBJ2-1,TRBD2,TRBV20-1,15,TGCAGTGCTAGTGATAGCGGGAGTCCCTACAATGAGCAGTTCTTC,CSASDSGSPYNEQFF
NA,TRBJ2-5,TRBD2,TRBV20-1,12,TGCAGTGCTAGTGCCGGGAGGGAGACCCAGTACTTC,CSASAGRETQYF
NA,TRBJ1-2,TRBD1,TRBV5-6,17,TGTGCCAGCAGCCGTACCGGGACAGGATTACTCATCTATGGCTACACCTTC,CASSRTGTGLLIYGYTF
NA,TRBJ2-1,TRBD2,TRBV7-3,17,TGTGCCAGCAGCCCCCCGGGGGGTGGGACCATAGGGAGAGAGCAGTTCTTC,CASSPPGGGTIGREQFF
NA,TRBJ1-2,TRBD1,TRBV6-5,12,TGTGCCATAGCCGGACAGGGTTATGGCTACACCTTC,CAIAGQGYGYTF
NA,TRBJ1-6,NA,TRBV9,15,TGTGCCAGCAGCGTAGCCGCTGGAGATTATTCACCCCTCCACTTT,CASSVAAGDYSPLHF
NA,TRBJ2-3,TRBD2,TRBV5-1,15,TGCGCCAGCAGCTCAGGACTAGCGATCACAGATACGCAGTATTTT,CASSSGLAITDTQYF
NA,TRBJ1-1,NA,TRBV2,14,TGTGCCAGCAGTGAGGTACGGGTGAAAACTGAAGCTTTCTTT,CASSEVRVKTEAFF
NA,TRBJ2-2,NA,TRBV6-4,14,TGTGCCAGCAGTGACTCCACCTCGGCCGGGGAGCTGTTTTTT,CASSDSTSAGELFF
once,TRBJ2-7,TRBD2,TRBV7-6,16,TGTGCCAGCAGCCCGGGACTAGCGGGAGCGCCCTACGAGCAGTACTTC,CASSPGLAGAPYEQYF
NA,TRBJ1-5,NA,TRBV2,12,TGTGCCAGCAGTGACGAGCCACAGCCCCAGCATTTT,CASSDEPQPQHF
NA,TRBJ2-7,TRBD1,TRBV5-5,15,TGTGCCAGCAGCCTGACAGGGTCGACCTCCTACGAGCAGTACTTC,CASSLTGSTSYEQYF
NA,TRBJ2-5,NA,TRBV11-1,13,TGTGCCAGCAGCCTTAGCGGAGAAGAGACCCAGTACTTC,CASSLSGEETQYF
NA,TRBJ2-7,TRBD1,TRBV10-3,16,TGTGCCATCAGTGAGCCTCCGACAGGGGGGTTCTACGAGCAGTACTTC,CAISEPPTGGFYEQYF
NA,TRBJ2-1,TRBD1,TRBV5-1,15,TGCGCCAGCAGCTTGGCCGACAGGGAATACAATGAGCAGTTCTTC,CASSLADREYNEQFF
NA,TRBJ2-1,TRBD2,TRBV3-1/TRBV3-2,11,TGTGCCAGTGGGACTAGCCCCGAGCAGTTCTTC,CASGTSPEQFF
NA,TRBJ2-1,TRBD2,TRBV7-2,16,TGTGCCAGCAGCTTCCCAGGACTAGCGGGAGGCGATGAGCAGTTCTTC,CASSFPGLAGGDEQFF
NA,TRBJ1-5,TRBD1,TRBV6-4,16,TGTGCCAGCAGTGAGTCCGGGACAGGGGGTTTGCTGCCCCAGCATTTT,CASSESGTGGLLPQHF
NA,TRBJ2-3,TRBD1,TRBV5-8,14,TGTGCCAGCAGGCCCAGGGGGCGCACAGATACGCAGTATTTT,CASRPRGRTDTQYF
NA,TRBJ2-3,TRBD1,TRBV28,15,TGTGCCAGCAGTGCGACAGGGAAATTCACAGATACGCAGTATTTT,CASSATGKFTDTQYF
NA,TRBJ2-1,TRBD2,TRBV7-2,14,TGTGCCAGCAGCAAGGGACTAGCATCCAATGAGCAGTTCTTC,CASSKGLASNEQFF
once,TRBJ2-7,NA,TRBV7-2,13,TGTGCCAGCAGCTTAGTTCTAGAATCCGAGCAGTACTTC,CASSLVLESEQYF
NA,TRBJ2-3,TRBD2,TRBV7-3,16,TGTGCCAGCAGTCCCGACGGCGCGGGAGTGAAAGATACGCAGTATTTT,CASSPDGAGVKDTQYF
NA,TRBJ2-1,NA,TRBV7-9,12,TGTGCCAGCAGGCGGGATAGTGGTGAGCAGTTCTTC,CASRRDSGEQFF
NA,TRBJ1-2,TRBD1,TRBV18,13,TGTGCCAGCTCACTACAGACAGGGGATGGCTACACCTTC,CASSLQTGDGYTF
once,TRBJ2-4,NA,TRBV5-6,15,TGTGCCAGCAGGACGTGGGGGGGCGCTCCCAAATTTGTGTACTTC,CASRTWGGAPKFVYF
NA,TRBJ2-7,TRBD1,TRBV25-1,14,TGTGCCAGCAGATTCGGGACAGGGGCCAACGAGCAGTACTTC,CASRFGTGANEQYF
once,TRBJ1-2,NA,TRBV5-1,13,TGCGCCAGCAGTCCGGGGGGGCACTATGGCTACACCTTC,CASSPGGHYGYTF
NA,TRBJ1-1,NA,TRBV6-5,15,TGTGCCAGCAGTTACTCCGGCAGGGGACTAAATGAAGCTTTCTTT,CASSYSGRGLNEAFF
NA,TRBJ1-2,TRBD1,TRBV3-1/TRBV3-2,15,TGTGCCAGCAGCCTACGGACAGGGGGATTGAGTGGCTACACCTTC,CASSLRTGGLSGYTF
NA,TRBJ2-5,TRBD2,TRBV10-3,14,TGTGCCATCAGTGAGATTCTAGCGGAAGAGACCCAGTACTTC,CAISEILAEETQYF
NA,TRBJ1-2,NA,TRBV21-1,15,TGTGCCAGCAGCACACGACAGGGGAATTGGTATGGCTACACCTTC,CASSTRQGNWYGYTF
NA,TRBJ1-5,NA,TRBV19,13,TGTGCCAGTGGACTTTTCGACAATCAGCCCCAGCATTTT,CASGLFDNQPQHF
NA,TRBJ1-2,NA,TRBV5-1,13,TGCGCCAGCAGCGTACAACAGGGTGCGGGCTACACCTTC,CASSVQQGAGYTF
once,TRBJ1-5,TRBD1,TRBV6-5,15,TGTGCCAGCTTAGGGACAGGGGCGATAAATCAGCCCCAGCATTTT,CASLGTGAINQPQHF
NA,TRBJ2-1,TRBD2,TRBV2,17,TGTGCCAGCAGTGAATTGCAAGCGGGAGGAACCTACAATGAGCAGTTCTTC,CASSELQAGGTYNEQFF
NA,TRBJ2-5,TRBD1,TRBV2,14,TGTGCCAGCAGTGAAGGTTGGACAGGCGAGACCCAGTACTTC,CASSEGWTGETQYF
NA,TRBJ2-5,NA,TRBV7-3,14,TGTGCCAGCAGCTTAACGTCGTACCAAGAGACCCAGTACTTC,CASSLTSYQETQYF
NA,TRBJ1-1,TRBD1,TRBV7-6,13,TGTGCCAGCAGCACGGACAGGGCCACTGAAGCTTTCTTT,CASSTDRATEAFF
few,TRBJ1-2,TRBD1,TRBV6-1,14,TGTGCCAGCAGTGAAAGACAGGGGGGATATGGCTACACCTTC,CASSERQGGYGYTF
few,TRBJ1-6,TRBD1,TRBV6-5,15,TGTGCCAGCAGGCGGGACGGGACAGTAGATTCACCCCTCCACTTT,CASRRDGTVDSPLHF
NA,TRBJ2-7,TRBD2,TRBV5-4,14,TGTGCCAGCAGCTTTAGCGGGAACCCCTACGAGCAGTACTTC,CASSFSGNPYEQYF
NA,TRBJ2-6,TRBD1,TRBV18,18,TGTGCCAGCTCACCCTCGGTGGGACAGGGGGCCGGGGCCAACGTCCTGACTTTC,CASSPSVGQGAGANVLTF
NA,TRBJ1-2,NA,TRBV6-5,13,TGTGCCAGCAGGTACACCGAGAACTATGGCTACACCTTC,CASRYTENYGYTF
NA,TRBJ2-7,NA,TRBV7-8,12,TGTGCCAGCAGCTTGAGCCCCTACGAGCAGTACTTC,CASSLSPYEQYF